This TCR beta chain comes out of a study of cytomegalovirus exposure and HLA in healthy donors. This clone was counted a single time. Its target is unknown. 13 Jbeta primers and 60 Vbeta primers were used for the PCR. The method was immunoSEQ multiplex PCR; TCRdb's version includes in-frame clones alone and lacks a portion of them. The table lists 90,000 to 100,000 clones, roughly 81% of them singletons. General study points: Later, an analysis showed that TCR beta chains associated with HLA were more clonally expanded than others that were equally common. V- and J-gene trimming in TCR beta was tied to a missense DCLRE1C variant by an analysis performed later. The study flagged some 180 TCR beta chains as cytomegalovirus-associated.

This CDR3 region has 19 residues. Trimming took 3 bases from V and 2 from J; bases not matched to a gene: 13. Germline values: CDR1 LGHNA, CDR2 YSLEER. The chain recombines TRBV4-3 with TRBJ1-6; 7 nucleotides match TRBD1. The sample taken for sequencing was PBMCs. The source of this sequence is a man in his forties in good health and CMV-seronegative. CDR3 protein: CASSHDDQQGRTYNSPLHF. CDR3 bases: TGCGCCAGCAGCCATGACGACCAACAGGGGCGCACCTATAATTCACCCCTCCACTTT.